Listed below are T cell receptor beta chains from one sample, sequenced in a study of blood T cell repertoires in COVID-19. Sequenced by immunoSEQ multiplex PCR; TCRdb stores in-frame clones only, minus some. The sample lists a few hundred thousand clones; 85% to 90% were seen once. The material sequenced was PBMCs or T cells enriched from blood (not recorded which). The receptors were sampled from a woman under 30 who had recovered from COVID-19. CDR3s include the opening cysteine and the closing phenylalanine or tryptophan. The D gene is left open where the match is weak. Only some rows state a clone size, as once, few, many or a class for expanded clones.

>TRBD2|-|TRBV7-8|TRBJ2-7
CASSPRGTSGYEQYF
TGTGCCAGCAGCCCCCGCGGGACTAGCGGCTACGAGCAGTACTTC
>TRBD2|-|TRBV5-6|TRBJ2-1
CASSLGTGTSPNEQFF
TGTGCCAGCAGCTTGGGGACCGGGACTAGCCCCAATGAGCAGTTCTTC
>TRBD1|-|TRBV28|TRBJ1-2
CASSSHRGRRANYGYTF
TGTGCCAGCAGTTCACACAGGGGGCGTAGGGCTAACTATGGCTACACCTTC
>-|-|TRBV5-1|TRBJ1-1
CASSLAGQGTEAFF
TGCGCCAGCAGCTTGGCCGGTCAGGGAACTGAAGCTTTCTTT
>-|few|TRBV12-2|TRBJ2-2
CASRPIWDRGNGELFF
TGTGCAAGTCGCCCAATATGGGACAGGGGGAACGGGGAGCTGTTTTTT
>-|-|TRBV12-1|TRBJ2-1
CASSPRGGHNEQFF
TGTGCCAGCAGCCCCCGGGGGGGACACAATGAGCAGTTCTTC
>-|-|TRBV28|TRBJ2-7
CASSGGTGFSYEQYF
TGTGCCAGCAGTGGGGGGACCGGTTTCTCCTACGAGCAGTACTTC
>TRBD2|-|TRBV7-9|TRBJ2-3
CASSSRSSGRADTQYF
TGTGCCAGCAGCTCACGATCTAGCGGGAGGGCAGATACGCAGTATTTT
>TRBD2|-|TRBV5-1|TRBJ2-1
CASSLPLAGGPNEQFF
TGCGCCAGCAGCTTGCCCCTAGCGGGAGGGCCGAATGAGCAGTTCTTC
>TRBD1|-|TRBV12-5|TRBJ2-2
CASGLVWARGQDTGELFF
TGTGCTAGTGGCCTCGTTTGGGCCAGGGGACAGGACACCGGGGAGCTGTTTTTT
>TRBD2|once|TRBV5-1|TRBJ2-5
CASSLEVGASGGETQYF
TGCGCCAGCAGCTTGGAAGTAGGGGCTAGCGGGGGAGAGACCCAGTACTTC
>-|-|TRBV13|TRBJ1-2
CASSFSNYGYTF
TGTGCCAGCAGCTTCTCCAACTATGGCTACACCTTC
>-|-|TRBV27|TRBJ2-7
CASSFSQAFHYEQYF
TGTGCCAGCAGTTTCTCGCAGGCCTTCCACTACGAGCAGTACTTC
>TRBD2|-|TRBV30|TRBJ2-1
CAWRLAGTPLPYNEQFF
TGTGCCTGGAGGCTAGCGGGAACGCCCCTTCCGTACAATGAGCAGTTCTTC
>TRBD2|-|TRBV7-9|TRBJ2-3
CASTHPRASGKGPADTQYF
TGTGCCAGCACCCACCCTCGGGCTAGCGGGAAGGGCCCGGCAGATACGCAGTATTTT
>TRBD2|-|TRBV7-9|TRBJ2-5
CASSFNPGLAYF
TGTGCCAGCAGCTTTAATCCGGGACTAGCCTACTTC
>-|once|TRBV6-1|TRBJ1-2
CASSEGGGYYGYTF
TGTGCCAGCAGTGAAGGTGGGGGCTACTATGGCTACACCTTC
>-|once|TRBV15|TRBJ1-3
CATSSLYDSRNTIYF
TGTGCCACCAGCAGTTTATATGACTCCCGAAACACCATATATTTT
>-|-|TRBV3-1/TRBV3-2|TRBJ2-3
CASSQGTASLVYF
TGTGCCAGCAGCCAAGGGACGGCTAGCCTTGTGTATTTT
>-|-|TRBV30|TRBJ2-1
CAWSVSRVNEQFF
TGTGCCTGGAGTGTAAGCCGGGTTAATGAGCAGTTCTTC
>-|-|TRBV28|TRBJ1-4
CASSFSATNEKLFF
TGTGCCAGCAGTTTCTCCGCAACTAATGAAAAACTGTTTTTT
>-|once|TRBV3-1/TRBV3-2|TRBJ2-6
CASSRGRSSGANVLTF
TGTGCCAGCAGTCGTGGTAGGAGCTCTGGGGCCAACGTCCTGACTTTC
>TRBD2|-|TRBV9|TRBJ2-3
CASSVGGALDTQYF
TGTGCCAGCAGCGTCGGGGGGGCCTTAGATACGCAGTATTTT
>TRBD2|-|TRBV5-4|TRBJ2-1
CASSPTSGVYNEQFF
TGTGCCAGCAGCCCCACTAGCGGGGTCTACAATGAGCAGTTCTTC
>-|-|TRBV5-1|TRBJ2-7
CASSWETGLSPYEQYF
TGCGCCAGCAGCTGGGAGACAGGCTTATCACCCTACGAGCAGTACTTC
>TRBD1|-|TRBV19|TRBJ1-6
CASSISPTGEFPLHF
TGTGCCAGTAGTATATCCCCGACAGGGGAGTTTCCCCTCCACTTT
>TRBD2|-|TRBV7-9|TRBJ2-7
CASSLGGLAGLSYEQYF
TGTGCCAGCAGCTTAGGAGGTCTAGCGGGCCTCTCCTACGAGCAGTACTTC